A single sample gave rise to the 23 T cell receptor beta chains below, sequenced in a study of identifying expanded T cells in peripheral blood. Repertoires were generated with immunoSEQ multiplex PCR, while TCRdb's copy carries only in-frame clones and drops some. This repertoire shows roughly 84,000 clones, over 85% found once; its top ten account for roughly 7.7%. What was sequenced was blood. The receptors derive from a person aged 18 to 75 in good health.

This clone showed up just a few times. V gene TRBV4-3 combines with J gene TRBJ2-7; TRBD1 aligns across 7 bases. Germline V gene lookup returns CDR1 LGHNA and CDR2 YSLEER. Trimming cost V 5 bases and J 4 bases; bases outside gene matches: 11. The CDR3 sequence is 15 residues long. The CDR3 is CASSVGKRGLYEQYF. In nucleotides, the CDR3 is TGCGCCAGCAGCGTCGGAAAAAGGGGGCTATACGAGCAGTACTTC.

This chain uses TRBV2 with TRBJ2-1; D gene unclear. The germline CDR1 and CDR2 sequences are SNHLY and FYNNEI. V was pared by 7 bases and J by 7 bases, with 14 bases between. The CDR3 has 13 amino acids. The CDR3 reads CASIINSWNEQFF. DNA for the CDR3: TGTGCCAGCATCATCAATAGCTGGAATGAGCAGTTCTTC.

The V gene is TRBV18, the J gene TRBJ2-7; 8 nucleotides match TRBD1. V shed 2 bases and J 7 bases; nucleotides not matched to a gene: 10. The CDR3 loop spans 15 amino acids. The V gene's germline CDR1 is KGHSH and CDR2 LQKENI. CDR3 sequence: CASSPSQGASGEQYF. CDR3 bases: TGTGCCAGCTCACCATCTCAGGGGGCGTCTGGTGAGCAGTACTTC.

This chain uses TRBV5-1 with TRBJ1-4, with a tentative D call TRBD1 (5 bases). Trimming took off 4 bases at V and 7 bases at J, with 17 bases between the two ends. CDR3 length equals 15 residues. Germline V gene sequence: CDR1 SGHRS, CDR2 YFSETQ. The CDR3 sequence: CASSPGGVSSEKLFF. DNA of the CDR3: TGCGCCAGCAGCCCCGGGGGAGTCTCGTCTGAAAAACTGTTTTTT.

The chain is built from TRBV7-3 and TRBJ1-5, with 11 bases that match TRBD1. The germline gives CDR1 SGHTA, CDR2 FQGTGA. This CDR3 comprises 19 residues. V gave up 5 bases and J gave up 0 bases; unmatched junction bases: 12. CDR3 residues: CASSKEGQGVPCSNQPQHF. The CDR3 bases are TGTGCCAGCAGCAAAGAGGGACAGGGGGTGCCGTGTAGCAATCAGCCCCAGCATTTT.

The CDR3 nucleotides read TGTGCCAGCAGCTTAGCGACAGGGGGCGGGTATGGCTACACCTTC. This codes for CASSLATGGGYGYTF. The V call is TRBV11-2, the J call TRBJ1-2, with 10 nucleotides matching TRBD1. The germline V gene has CDR1 SGHAT and CDR2 FQNNGV. There are 15 residues in the CDR3. V lost 1 base, J lost 5 bases, and 4 bases stayed unmatched.

This CDR3 reads CASTPPIGNIPTGELFF. The CDR3 DNA follows: TGTGCCAGTACCCCCCCAATAGGAAACATTCCCACCGGGGAGCTGTTTTTT. The genes are TRBV19 and TRBJ2-2, with D unclear. The germline V gene encodes CDR1 LNHDA and CDR2 SQIVND (reference sequence). The CDR3 is 17 residues long. V gave up 7 bases and J gave up 4 bases, with 22 bases separating them.

This chain links TRBV9 with TRBJ2-3; 7 nucleotides line up with TRBD1. The V segment lost 3 bases and the J segment 0 bases; nucleotides outside the gene matches: 7. The length of the CDR3 is 16 residues. Germline CDR1 is SGDLS and CDR2 is YYNGEE. CDR3 in DNA: TGTGCCAGCAGCGCCCAGACAGGGTTTAGCACAGATACGCAGTATTTT. Its translation: CASSAQTGFSTDTQYF. The entire variable domain, with the rest obtained from reference TRBV9 and TRBJ2-3, is as follows: DSGVTQTPKHLITATGQRVTLRCSPRSGDLSVYWYQQSLDQGLQFLIQYYNGEERAKGNILERFSAQQFPDLHSELNLSSLELGDSALYFCASSAQTGFSTDTQYFGPGTRLTVL.

This chain uses TRBV18 with TRBJ1-1; perhaps TRBD1 as D (5 bases). The CDR3 runs 13 residues. V lost 0 bases and J lost 11, with 13 bases in between. The germline gives CDR1 KGHSH, CDR2 LQKENI. CDR3 bases: TGTGCCAGCTCACCACCGGGGGACCTAGGGGCTTTCTTT. The encoded protein is CASSPPGDLGAFF.

The chain combines TRBV6-5 with TRBJ1-3; D gene unclear. The V end lost 4 bases, the J end lost 0 bases, and 7 bases lay between the germline ends. This CDR3 is 14 amino acids long. Germline V gives CDR1 MNHEY, CDR2 SVGAGI. The CDR3, as DNA: TGTGCCAGCAGTTCAGTCCTCTCTGGAAACACCATATATTTT. Encoded protein: CASSSVLSGNTIYF.

This rearrangement joins TRBV5-1 to TRBJ2-3; 9 bases align to TRBD1. V dropped 5 bases and J dropped 4; count of bases not matched to a gene: 8. CDR1 is SGHRS, CDR2 YFSETQ, per germline. This CDR3 comprises 15 residues. Here the CDR3 DNA reads TGCGCCAGCAGTTCGGGACAGGGCTTCCCAGATACGCAGTATTTT. Residues: CASSSGQGFPDTQYF.

The V and J genes are TRBV5-5 and TRBJ1-2; no clear D. Germline CDR1 and CDR2: SGHKS and YYEKEE (reference sequence). V was cut by 3 bases and J by 3 bases, with 18 bases left in between. The CDR3 is 16 residues long. The CDR3 is CASSSGPTGRDYGYTF. In DNA form, the CDR3 reads TGTGCCAGCAGCTCCGGACCCACGGGAAGGGACTATGGCTACACCTTC.

The chain joins TRBV6-5 to TRBJ1-1; 7 nucleotides match TRBD1. The germline CDR1 and CDR2 sequences are MNHEY and SVGAGI. The CDR3 is 14 residues long. V dropped 6 bases and J dropped 2; count of bases not matched to a gene: 6. CDR3 coding DNA: TGTGCCAGCAGGTCCGGGACAGTCAACACTGAAGCTTTCTTT. Translating it yields CASRSGTVNTEAFF.

The chain combines TRBV14 with TRBJ2-3; D is possibly TRBD1 or TRBD2 (5 bases each). CDR1 SGHDN and CDR2 FVKESK come from the germline V gene. The CDR3 is made up of 11 amino acids. V gave up 4 bases and J gave up 9 bases, with 8 bases separating them. CDR3 bases: TGTGCCAGCAGCCCGGGACCAACGCAGTATTTT. Amino acids: CASSPGPTQYF.

V usage is TRBV27 and J usage is TRBJ2-2; D is unresolved. V was clipped by 5 bases and J by 7 bases, with 8 bases between them. Per germline, CDR1 MNHEY and CDR2 SMNVEV (reference sequence). The CDR3 contains 12 residues. The CDR3 DNA sequence: TGTGCCAGCAGTCAACAAGGCGGGGAGCTGTTTTTT. This sequence encodes CASSQQGGELFF.

The chain uses TRBV4-1 and TRBJ2-5, with D perhaps matching TRBD1 (6 bases). Germline CDR1 and CDR2: MGHRA and YSYEKL. Trimming took off 0 bases at V and 1 base at J, with 12 bases between the two ends. The CDR3 length is 16 residues. DNA for the CDR3: TGCGCCAGCAGCCAAGAGGACAGTTGGACCCAAGAGACCCAGTACTTC. Protein product: CASSQEDSWTQETQYF.

The genes are TRBV5-1 and TRBJ1-6; possibly TRBD1 for D (5 bases). The CDR3 contains 15 residues. Trimming pared 1 base from V and 8 bases from J, leaving 13 bases between. Germline CDR1 and CDR2: SGHRS and YFSETQ. The CDR3: CASSLYLGGDSPLHF. The CDR3 DNA reads TGCGCCAGCAGCTTGTATCTTGGGGGGGATTCACCCCTCCACTTT.

V and J are TRBV7-9 and TRBJ2-3; weak D call: TRBD2 (6 bases). V gave up 1 base and J gave up 1 base, with 9 bases separating them. Germline CDR1 reads SEHNR; CDR2 reads FQNEAQ (reference sequence). CDR3 length equals 15 residues. The CDR3 region has the DNA TGTGCCAGCAGCTTAGGCGGGACCGGCACAGATACGCAGTATTTT. This codes for CASSLGGTGTDTQYF. The full variable domain, its missing parts supplied by reference TRBV7-9 and TRBJ2-3, is DTGVSQNPRHKITKRGQNVTFRCDPISEHNRLYWYRQTLGQGPEFLTYFQNEAQLEKSRLLSDRFSAERPKGSFSTLEIQRTEQGDSAMYLCASSLGGTGTDTQYFGPGTRLTVL.

The CDR3 nucleotides are TGTGCCACAAACCACCTGACAGGGGGCCAAGAGACCCAGTACTTC. This gives the protein CATNHLTGGQETQYF. This chain uses TRBV10-3 with TRBJ2-5, with 9 bases aligning to TRBD1. Germline CDR1 ENHRY, CDR2 SYGVKD. The CDR3 has 15 amino acids. Germline trimming cut 10 bases from V and 1 base from J; bases unmatched to any gene: 10.

The chain links TRBV27 to TRBJ1-6; unclear D gene. V dropped 3 bases and J dropped 9 bases, with 18 bases sitting between them. CDR3 length: 16 amino acids. Germline CDR1 is MNHEY and CDR2 is SMNVEV (reference sequence). The chain's CDR3 is CASSLTGSSVGSPLHF. CDR3 sequence (DNA): TGTGCCAGCAGTTTGACGGGATCGAGTGTAGGTTCACCCCTCCACTTT.

The rearrangement links TRBV5-1 to TRBJ1-6; no clear D gene. Trimming took 0 bases from V and 4 from J, leaving 11 bases between them. The CDR3 contains 16 residues. CDR1 SGHRS and CDR2 YFSETQ come from the germline V gene. The CDR3 DNA sequence: TGCGCCAGCAGCTTGGAACAGACACCATATAATTCACCCCTCCACTTT. This sequence encodes CASSLEQTPYNSPLHF.

The chain uses TRBV18 and TRBJ1-1; D possibly corresponds to TRBD1 (5 bases). In germline, CDR1 is KGHSH, CDR2 LQKENI. V was pared by 1 base and J by 5 bases, with 11 bases between. The CDR3 loop spans 14 amino acids. Written as DNA, the CDR3 is TGTGCCAGCTCACCACTCGACAGAGGAACTGAAGCTTTCTTT. Protein product: CASSPLDRGTEAFF.

The chain employs TRBV18 and TRBJ1-1; 11 bases agree with TRBD1. This CDR3 has 15 residues. CDR1 is KGHSH and CDR2 is LQKENI in the germline V gene. With V trimmed by 6 bases and J by 6 bases, 9 bases remained unmatched. Written as DNA, the CDR3 is TGTGCCAGCTCCTTAGATCGGGGACAGGGGGCTGAAGCTTTCTTT. Its translation: CASSLDRGQGAEAFF.